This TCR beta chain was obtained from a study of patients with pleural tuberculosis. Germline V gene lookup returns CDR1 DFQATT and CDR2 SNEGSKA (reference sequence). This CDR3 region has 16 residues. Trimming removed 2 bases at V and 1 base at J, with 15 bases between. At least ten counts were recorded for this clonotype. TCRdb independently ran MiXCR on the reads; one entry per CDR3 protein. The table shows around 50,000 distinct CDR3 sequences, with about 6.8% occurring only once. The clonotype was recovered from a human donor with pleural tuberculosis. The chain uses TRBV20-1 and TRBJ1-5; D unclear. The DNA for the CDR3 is TGCAGTGCTAGATTTAGAAATTTATTGAGCAATCAGCCCCAGCATTTT. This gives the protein CSARFRNLLSNQPQHF.